The 29 T cell receptor beta chains below were found in one sample sequenced in a study of blood T cell repertoires in COVID-19. Using immunoSEQ multiplex PCR, the repertoire was profiled, and TCRdb retains in-frame clones only, with some absent. The repertoire holds around 300,000 clones, with roughly 90% as singletons. Sequencing used peripheral blood. These receptors were collected from a woman aged 50 to 60 with active or convalescent COVID-19.

The rearrangement joins TRBV7-8 to TRBJ1-3, with D unclear. V lost 1 base and J lost 0, with 16 bases in between. The CDR3 has 18 amino acids. From germline, CDR1 is SGHVS and CDR2 FQNEAQ. The CDR3, as DNA: TGTGCCAGCAGCTTAGTTGTGTTCGGCGGGAGCTCTGGAAACACCATATATTTT. This translates into CASSLVVFGGSSGNTIYF.

V is TRBV10-3 and J is TRBJ1-1, with 9 bases that match TRBD1. J was trimmed by 0 bases and V by 9 bases; bases with no gene match: 17. The CDR3 is made up of 18 amino acids. In germline, CDR1 is ENHRY, CDR2 SYGVKD. This CDR3 is CAIAPGQGIGGMNTEAFF. CDR3 coding DNA: TGTGCCATAGCACCTGGACAGGGGATAGGGGGCATGAACACTGAAGCTTTCTTT.

This clone was detected only a few times. The chain combines TRBV19 with TRBJ1-2, with D perhaps matching TRBD1 (6 bases). CDR1 is LNHDA, CDR2 SQIVND, per germline (reference sequence). The CDR3 has 11 amino acids. Trimming removed 8 bases at V and 7 bases at J, with 11 bases between. CDR3 sequence (DNA): TGTGCCAGTTCACAACAGGGTGGCTACACCTTC. It is translated as CASSQQGGYTF. Supplemented by reference TRBV19 and TRBJ1-2, the full variable domain reads DGGITQSPKYLFRKEGQNVTLSCEQNLNHDAMYWYRQDPGQGLRLIYYSQIVNDFQKGDIAEGYSVSREKKESFPLTVTSAQKNPTAFYLCASSQQGGYTFGSGTRLTVV.

The gene calls are TRBV4-2 and TRBJ1-3, with 7 bases fitting TRBD1. This CDR3 is 15 amino acids long. Germline loops: CDR1 LGHNA, CDR2 YNFKEQ. After removal of 6 bases from V and 3 bases from J, the junction contained 8 bases not matched to a gene. This CDR3 is CASRDTGEGGNTIYF. As DNA, the CDR3 is TGTGCCAGCAGGGATACAGGGGAAGGTGGAAACACCATATATTTT.

The chain links TRBV4-1 to TRBJ1-2; 7 nucleotides align to TRBD1. This CDR3 has 15 amino acids. Germline-derived CDR1 and CDR2 are MGHRA and YSYEKL. V was pared by 1 base and J by 3 bases, with 5 bases of the junction left unmatched. This CDR3 is CASSQGPGTDYGYTF. CDR3 nucleotide sequence: TGCGCCAGCAGCCAAGGACCCGGGACAGACTATGGCTACACCTTC.

The rearrangement joins TRBV9 to TRBJ1-2; D gene ambiguous. This CDR3 contains 12 residues. Per germline, CDR1 SGDLS and CDR2 YYNGEE. Trimming shortened V by 0 bases and J by 8 bases, and 8 bases separated the two germline ends. CDR3 region: CASSVGTEGYTF. The CDR3 DNA follows: TGTGCCAGCAGCGTAGGAACAGAAGGCTACACCTTC.

The V gene is TRBV28, the J gene TRBJ2-1; the match to TRBD2 covers 12 bases. CDR1 and CDR2 from the germline V gene are MDHEN and SYDVKM. Losses at the gene ends were 3 bases for V and 2 bases for J; bases not matched to a gene: 5. This CDR3 is 17 amino acids long. CDR3 loop: CASSFWLAGGPYNEQFF. In nucleotides, the CDR3 is TGTGCCAGCAGTTTCTGGCTAGCGGGAGGGCCCTACAATGAGCAGTTCTTC.

The V call is TRBV6-5, the J call TRBJ1-1; the match to TRBD1 covers 7 bases. The CDR3 is 13 amino acids. Germline V CDR1 and CDR2: MNHEY, SVGAGI. V was clipped by 6 bases and J by 4 bases; unmatched bases: 5. The CDR3 loop is CASSIHRGTEAFF. The CDR3 DNA reads TGTGCCAGCAGCATCCACAGGGGCACTGAAGCTTTCTTT.

The V gene is TRBV6-5, the J gene TRBJ1-6, with D perhaps matching TRBD1 (6 bases). The CDR3 loop spans 14 amino acids. Germline loops: CDR1 MNHEY, CDR2 SVGAGI. The V gene lost 7 bases and the J gene lost 10 bases, with 17 bases spanning the gap. CDR3 nucleotides: TGTGCCAGCACGGGGAGGGGGTTCTCCTCACCCCTCCACTTT. This gives the protein CASTGRGFSSPLHF.

CDR3 region: CARSGPPAETQYF. The CDR3 DNA follows: TGTGCCAGGTCAGGCCCCCCCGCCGAGACCCAGTACTTC. V usage is TRBV2 and J usage is TRBJ2-5; D not resolved. CDR1 is SNHLY and CDR2 is FYNNEI in the germline V gene. The length of the CDR3 is 13 residues. V dropped 9 bases and J dropped 5 bases, with 16 bases sitting between them.

The chain couples TRBV30 to TRBJ2-7; TRBD2 agrees at 9 bases. CDR1 is GTSNPN and CDR2 is SVGIG in the germline V gene (reference sequence). The CDR3 contains 15 residues. With V trimmed by 0 bases and J by 4 bases, 7 bases remained unmatched. CDR3 sequence reads: CAWSVGGGGFYEQYF. CDR3 DNA: TGTGCCTGGAGTGTAGGCGGGGGGGGATTTTACGAGCAGTACTTC.

This sequence joins TRBV5-1 and TRBJ2-2, with D unresolved. Germline V gene data show CDR1 as SGHRS and CDR2 as YFSETQ. Trimming removed 2 bases at V and 2 bases at J, with 10 bases between. This CDR3 is built from 15 residues. CDR3 amino acids: CASSFLQRNTGELFF. CDR3 in DNA: TGCGCCAGCAGCTTCTTACAACGTAACACCGGGGAGCTGTTTTTT.

This clone was detected a few times. V is TRBV19 and J is TRBJ2-7, with a possible D match to TRBD1 (6 bases). The V gene lost 7 bases and the J gene lost 0 bases, with 7 bases spanning the gap. The germline gives CDR1 LNHDA, CDR2 SQIVND (reference sequence). This CDR3 is built from 12 residues. CDR3 sequence reads: CASKGGSYEQYF. For the CDR3, the DNA is TGTGCCAGTAAAGGGGGCTCCTACGAGCAGTACTTC. The entire variable domain, with the rest obtained from reference TRBV19 and TRBJ2-7, is as follows: DGGITQSPKYLFRKEGQNVTLSCEQNLNHDAMYWYRQDPGQGLRLIYYSQIVNDFQKGDIAEGYSVSREKKESFPLTVTSAQKNPTAFYLCASKGGSYEQYFGPGTRLTVT.

A remark on this clone: Other DNA sequences within the sample encode an identical CDR3. The chain uses TRBV4-3 and TRBJ2-4, with D unclear. With 0 bases removed from V and 1 base from J, the gap between germline ends came to 4 bases. The CDR3 covers 14 residues. Per germline, CDR1 LGHNA and CDR2 YSLEER. The CDR3 region has the DNA TGCGCCAGCAGCCAAGATCTTGCCAAAAACATTCAGTACTTC. Translating gives CASSQDLAKNIQYF.

The chain combines TRBV28 with TRBJ2-7; D uncertain. The CDR3 consists of 14 residues. Per germline, CDR1 MDHEN and CDR2 SYDVKM. V lost 2 bases and J 3 bases, leaving 11 bases between the germline ends. CDR3 residues: CASSLVLNNYEQYF. DNA for the CDR3: TGTGCCAGCAGTTTAGTGTTGAACAACTACGAGCAGTACTTC.

This chain links TRBV19 with TRBJ1-1, with D possibly being TRBD1 (6 bases). Trimming left V 6 bases short and J 2 bases short, with 13 bases between. CDR3 length: 14 amino acids. The germline V gene encodes CDR1 LNHDA and CDR2 SQIVND (reference sequence). CDR3 in amino acids: CASSAQGQNTEAFF. The CDR3 coding sequence is TGTGCCAGTAGCGCACAGGGCCAAAACACTGAAGCTTTCTTT.

The chain combines TRBV7-9 with TRBJ1-4, with 8 nucleotides matching TRBD1. Trimming at V came to 5 bases and at J to 2 bases, leaving 1 base not matched to a gene. The CDR3 totals 14 residues. Per the germline V gene, CDR1 is SEHNR and CDR2 is FQNEAQ (reference sequence). The CDR3 reads CASSPGGTNEKLFF. For the CDR3, the DNA is TGTGCCAGCAGCCCAGGGGGCACTAATGAAAAACTGTTTTTT.

The V call is TRBV5-1, the J call TRBJ2-7; a possible D gene is TRBD1 (6 bases). CDR1 and CDR2 from the germline V gene are SGHRS and YFSETQ. The CDR3 totals 15 residues. Trimming took off 1 base at V and 6 bases at J, with 17 bases between the two ends. The CDR3 DNA reads TGCGCCAGCAGCTTGTCAGCCACAGGGAGCGGCGAGCAGTACTTC. Translated, it gives CASSLSATGSGEQYF.

Points on this clone: This same CDR3 is encoded by further DNA sequences in the sample. J is TRBJ1-1 and V is TRBV19; D is uncertain. The germline V and J ends were trimmed by 3 bases and 2 bases, with 7 bases remaining between them. The CDR3 has 13 residues. Germline V CDR1 and CDR2: LNHDA, SQIVND (reference sequence). Here the CDR3 reads CASSISRNTEAFF. The CDR3 DNA reads TGTGCCAGTAGTATTTCTAGAAACACTGAAGCTTTCTTT.

This clone turned up a few times. The genes are TRBV2 and TRBJ1-5, with a tentative D call TRBD1 (6 bases). V lost 7 bases and J lost 2, with 15 bases in between. Per the germline V gene, CDR1 is SNHLY and CDR2 is FYNNEI. CDR3 length: 15 amino acids. CDR3 in DNA: TGTGCCAGCACCCTCTGGGCAGGGGGCAATCAGCCCCAGCATTTT. Translation: CASTLWAGGNQPQHF.

The chain employs TRBV3-1 (or the pseudogene TRBV3-2) and TRBJ1-2, with a weak D call TRBD1 (6 bases). This CDR3 contains 14 residues. CDR1 and CDR2 from the germline V gene are LGHDT and YNNKEL (reference sequence). Trimming took off 4 bases at V and 4 bases at J, with 13 bases between the two ends. The CDR3 DNA reads as TGTGCCAGCAGCCTTCGACAGGTCGGCTATGGCTACACCTTC. It encodes CASSLRQVGYGYTF.

The V call is TRBV5-1, the J call TRBJ1-2; 7 bases are shared with TRBD1. CDR3 size: 13 residues. Germline V gene data show CDR1 as SGHRS and CDR2 as YFSETQ. The V gene end was trimmed by 3 bases and the J gene end by 8 bases; junction bases not matched to a gene: 7. Here the CDR3 DNA reads TGCGCCAGCAGCTCCGACAGGGCGGGGGGCTACACCTTC. This codes for CASSSDRAGGYTF.

To note about this clone: Other nucleotide sequences from this sample produce the same CDR3. CDR3 coding DNA: TGTGCCAGCTCACCACGTGGACAGGGGGGCACTGAAGCTTTCTTT. Amino acid sequence: CASSPRGQGGTEAFF. V usage is TRBV18 and J usage is TRBJ1-1, with 10 bases lining up with TRBD1. CDR3 length: 15 residues. The germline CDR1 and CDR2 sequences are KGHSH and LQKENI. Unmatched junction bases numbered 3, after V lost 1 base and J lost 4 bases.

The chain employs TRBV6-1 and TRBJ2-7; TRBD2 matches at 7 bases. The CDR3 is 14 amino acids. V lost 3 bases to trimming and J lost 2 bases; unmatched junction nucleotides: 4. The germline gives CDR1 MNHNS, CDR2 SASEGT. The CDR3 coding sequence is TGTGCCAGCAGTGAGGGACTATTCACCTACGAGCAGTACTTC. It codes for CASSEGLFTYEQYF.

The V gene is TRBV7-2, the J gene TRBJ1-5; 9 bases line up with TRBD1. The junction had 7 bases not matched to a gene; V was cut back by 8 bases and J by 2 bases. There are 15 residues in the CDR3. Germline CDR1 is SGHTA and CDR2 is FQGNSA. The CDR3 sequence: CASGRDRVGNQPQHF. CDR3 nucleotides: TGTGCCAGCGGCCGGGACAGGGTGGGCAATCAGCCCCAGCATTTT.

The chain links TRBV30 to TRBJ2-1; 9 nucleotides align to TRBD2. Losses at the gene ends were 2 bases for V and 7 bases for J; bases not matched to a gene: 9. CDR3 length equals 15 residues. Germline loops: CDR1 GTSNPN, CDR2 SVGIG (reference sequence). The CDR3: CAWSLSSGTGNEQFF. The CDR3 coding sequence is TGTGCCTGGAGTCTCTCTAGCGGGACTGGTAATGAGCAGTTCTTC.

The genes are TRBV11-2 and TRBJ2-5; D is unresolved. The CDR3 contains 12 residues. V lost 4 bases and J 5 bases, leaving 8 bases between the germline ends. CDR1 is SGHAT and CDR2 is FQNNGV in the germline V gene. The CDR3 sequence is CASSSNRETQYF. CDR3 coding DNA: TGTGCCAGCAGCTCCAACCGGGAGACCCAGTACTTC.

The chain recombines TRBV27 with TRBJ2-7, with a tentative D call TRBD2 (5 bases). The CDR3 is 17 amino acids. V lost 2 bases and J lost 0, with 17 bases in between. Germline lookup yields CDR1 MNHEY and CDR2 SMNVEV (reference sequence). CDR3 region: CASSLRVRRGISYEQYF. The CDR3 region has the DNA TGTGCCAGCAGTTTAAGGGTCAGGAGAGGGATCTCCTACGAGCAGTACTTC.

This rearrangement joins TRBV7-8 to TRBJ2-1; TRBD1 matches at 7 bases. The CDR3 extends over 17 amino acids. Germline CDR1 reads SGHVS; CDR2 reads FQNEAQ. Trimming cost V 5 bases and J 4 bases; bases outside gene matches: 14. CDR3 sequence (DNA): TGTGCCAGCAGCCCGCGGTATGGGCAGGGGGAATACAATGAGCAGTTCTTC. Its protein product is CASSPRYGQGEYNEQFF.